The text below deals with one T cell receptor beta chain. This sample is part of a study of T-cell reconstitution after alpha-beta-depleted transplantation in children. Using unique molecular identifiers, the investigators prepared the TCRbeta library. From the PCR reads, TCRdb called clonotypes with MiXCR, one entry per CDR3 protein. The sample yields about 610,000 distinct CDR3 sequences, roughly a tenth seen once. The sequence derives from a human donor who donated a stem cell graft to a child with acute myeloid leukemia. Source: PBMCs from the stem cell graft donor, taken from the stem cell graft.

Here the CDR3 DNA reads TGTGCCACCAGCAGAGATGGTTCGACAGGAAAAGGCTACGAGCAGTACTTC. It translates to CATSRDGSTGKGYEQYF. This sequence joins TRBV15 and TRBJ2-7, with D perhaps TRBD1 (6 bases). CDR1 and CDR2 (germline): LNHNV, YYDKDF (reference sequence). V lost 0 bases to trimming and J lost 3 bases, with 18 bases between them. The CDR3 is made up of 17 amino acids.